The present T cell receptor (beta chain) was sequenced within a study of cytomegalovirus exposure and HLA in healthy donors. Findings and caveats of the study: In vitro work confirmed that a few CMV-associated chains recognize CMV antigens. A few V segments could not be told apart, such as TRBV6-2 and TRBV6-3, and were left out. TCR beta sequences reportedly predicted most subjects' HLA-A and HLA-B alleles accurately. An analysis that was carried out later associated fewer than 20,000 TCR beta sequences with HLA alleles at 0.05 false discovery rate.

This clone was seen only a few times. Its antigen is currently unknown. Amplification used 60 Vbeta primers and 13 Jbeta primers. Libraries were prepared by immunoSEQ multiplex PCR; TCRdb keeps only in-frame clonotypes and omits some of them. Here the sample spans approximately 140,000 clones, around 90% being singletons. Germline V gene sequence: CDR1 SGHRS, CDR2 YFSETQ. This CDR3 is built from 14 residues. Trimming cost V 4 bases and J 5 bases; bases outside gene matches: 3. Specimen: PBMCs. This receptor was taken from a woman aged 40-49 years in good health and CMV-seronegative. The chain employs TRBV5-1 and TRBJ2-2; TRBD1 aligns across 9 bases. This CDR3 is CASSTGQGTGELFF. The CDR3 region has the DNA TGCGCCAGCAGCACGGGACAGGGTACCGGGGAGCTGTTTTTT.